The 17 T cell receptor beta chains given below trace back to one sample, sequenced in a study of OX40 agonist ivuxolimab in advanced cancers. Here immunoSEQ multiplex PCR was the method, and the copy in TCRdb shows in-frame clones only, minus some. The table lists 90,000 or so clones, around 90% of them singletons, with 8.4% in the top ten. The material was CD4+ or CD8+ T cells sorted from blood, obtained in a trial of the OX40 agonist ivuxolimab. These receptors came from an adult with an advanced solid tumor such as melanoma, head and neck, liver or kidney cancer.

The chain recombines TRBV7-3 with TRBJ1-2, with D possibly being TRBD1 (6 bases). The V end lost 3 bases, the J end lost 2 bases, and 7 bases lay between the germline ends. The CDR3 loop spans 13 amino acids. CDR1 and CDR2 (germline): SGHTA, FQGTGA. The CDR3 nucleotides are TGTGCCAGCAGCTTGGGGGCAAACTATGGCTACACCTTC. It yields the protein CASSLGANYGYTF.

This rearrangement joins TRBV27 to TRBJ2-3, with D unresolved. Germline assignment: CDR1 MNHEY and CDR2 SMNVEV (reference sequence). This CDR3 is built from 13 residues. V was shortened by 1 base and J by 1 base, with 3 bases between the two germline ends. CDR3 nucleotide sequence: TGTGCCAGCAGTTTATTCCGCACAGATACGCAGTATTTT. This codes for CASSLFRTDTQYF.

This sequence joins TRBV30 and TRBJ1-2, with TRBD1 identical over 7 bases. The CDR3 is made up of 12 amino acids. Germline-derived CDR1 and CDR2 are GTSNPN and SVGIG (reference sequence). The J segment lost 5 bases and the V segment lost 3 bases, leaving 3 bases of the junction unmatched. The CDR3 is CAWSSGGYGYTF. Here the CDR3 DNA reads TGTGCCTGGAGCTCAGGGGGGTATGGCTACACCTTC.

The rearrangement uses TRBV6-5 and TRBJ1-6, with D tentatively TRBD1 (6 bases). CDR1 and CDR2 from the germline V gene are MNHEY and SVGAGI. V was pared by 0 bases and J by 9 bases, with 15 bases between. The CDR3 loop spans 16 amino acids. Written as DNA, the CDR3 is TGTGCCAGCAGTTACTCCAGGGGTGAAGGCTCTTCACCCCTCCACTTT. The encoded protein is CASSYSRGEGSSPLHF.

The chain couples TRBV7-9 to TRBJ2-1; no definite D call. The V gene's germline CDR1 is SEHNR and CDR2 FQNEAQ (reference sequence). The CDR3 contains 14 residues. V was trimmed by 2 bases and J by 4 bases, leaving 9 bases between them. The CDR3 region is CASSLRSPYNEQFF. CDR3 sequence (DNA): TGTGCCAGCAGCTTAAGGAGCCCTTACAATGAGCAGTTCTTC.

The chain links TRBV28 to TRBJ2-3, with 8 bases lining up with TRBD1. Germline V CDR1 and CDR2: MDHEN, SYDVKM. Germline trimming cut 5 bases from V and 0 bases from J; bases unmatched to any gene: 10. The CDR3 runs 17 residues. The CDR3 nucleotides are TGTGCCAGCAGTAGACCACAGGGGGGAACTAGCACAGATACGCAGTATTTT. It encodes CASSRPQGGTSTDTQYF.

This clone was found once. CDR3 residues: CASSYSENTEAFF. The CDR3 bases are TGTGCCAGCAGTTACTCGGAGAACACTGAAGCTTTCTTT. This chain connects TRBV6-6 to TRBJ1-1; D remains ambiguous. V was pared by 0 bases and J by 1 base, with 3 bases between. The germline V gene has CDR1 MNHNY and CDR2 SVGAGI (reference sequence). This CDR3 has 13 residues.

The chain joins TRBV6-5 to TRBJ1-1; perhaps TRBD1 as D (5 bases). CDR1 and CDR2 from the germline V gene are MNHEY and SVGAGI. CDR3 size: 13 residues. Between the trimmed V and J ends, which lost 2 bases and 5 bases, there was a span of 9 bases. CDR3 region: CASSYGTRTEAFF. For the CDR3, the DNA is TGTGCCAGCAGTTACGGGACTCGAACTGAAGCTTTCTTT.

This chain uses TRBV6-1 with TRBJ1-1; D not certain. Germline CDR1 reads MNHNS; CDR2 reads SASEGT. There are 13 residues in the CDR3. Trimming removed 3 bases from V and 0 bases from J, with 5 bases in between. This CDR3 is CASSESVNTEAFF. DNA for the CDR3: TGTGCCAGCAGTGAGTCTGTGAACACTGAAGCTTTCTTT.

This chain uses TRBV9 with TRBJ1-2; the D is unclear. The V and J ends lost 4 bases and 10 bases respectively, with 17 bases between them. CDR3 length: 13 residues. CDR1 is SGDLS and CDR2 is YYNGEE in the germline V gene. CDR3 sequence (DNA): TGTGCCAGCAGCCCAGACCCTCCGTCGGACTACACCTTC. This sequence encodes CASSPDPPSDYTF.

This sequence joins TRBV19 and TRBJ2-3; the D gene is possibly TRBD2 (6 bases). The V end lost 3 bases, the J end lost 0 bases, and 10 bases lay between the germline ends. The germline CDR1 and CDR2 sequences are LNHDA and SQIVND (reference sequence). The CDR3 consists of 15 residues. The CDR3 sequence is CASSIAGTSTDTQYF. In nucleotides, the CDR3 is TGTGCCAGTAGTATTGCCGGGACTAGCACAGATACGCAGTATTTT.

The chain employs TRBV28 and TRBJ2-1; 8 nucleotides line up with TRBD1. Per the germline V gene, CDR1 is MDHEN and CDR2 is SYDVKM. V lost 6 bases, J lost 8 bases, and 6 bases stayed unmatched. This CDR3 spans 13 amino acids. The CDR3 DNA reads TGTGCCAGCAGGGACAGGGAGCGCGATGAGCAGTTCTTC. Residues: CASRDRERDEQFF.

V and J are TRBV19 and TRBJ2-2; no clear D gene. The CDR3 is 17 residues long. Trimming shortened V by 2 bases and J by 6 bases, and 19 bases separated the two germline ends. CDR1 and CDR2 from the germline V gene are LNHDA and SQIVND (reference sequence). For the CDR3, the DNA is TGTGCCAGTAGTATAAGACACGGCCTCGAACCCGCCGGGGAGCTGTTTTTT. Translating gives CASSIRHGLEPAGELFF.

V gene TRBV30 combines with J gene TRBJ1-1; TRBD1 is a possible D gene (5 bases). Between the trimmed V and J ends, which lost 2 bases and 8 bases, there was a span of 18 bases. This CDR3 contains 14 residues. Germline CDR1 reads GTSNPN; CDR2 reads SVGIG (reference sequence). CDR3 amino acids: CAWSPTLRGGEAFF. CDR3 nucleotide sequence: TGTGCCTGGAGTCCGACCCTGCGGGGCGGGGAAGCTTTCTTT.

The genes are TRBV4-3 and TRBJ2-3; D unclear. This CDR3 is 12 amino acids long. V dropped 0 bases and J dropped 5 bases, with 3 bases sitting between them. Germline lookup yields CDR1 LGHNA and CDR2 YSLEER. CDR3: CASSQDGDTQYF. The CDR3 DNA is TGCGCCAGCAGCCAAGATGGAGATACGCAGTATTTT.

The CDR3 DNA reads as TGTGCCAGCAGGTTGGGGGTAAGGTCCTACGAGCAGTACGTC. Its translation: CASRLGVRSYEQYV. V is TRBV5-6 and J is TRBJ2-7; D is perhaps TRBD1 or TRBD2 (5 bases each). The CDR3 has 14 residues. The germline V gene has CDR1 SGHDT and CDR2 YYEEEE.

This clone is a singleton in its sample. Other nucleotide sequences from this sample produce the same CDR3. The CDR3 loop reads CSSPGGYTF. Here the CDR3 DNA reads TGCAGTTCCCCGGGGGGCTACACCTTC. The J gene is TRBJ1-2, the V gene TRBV20-1; D unresolved. Germline lookup yields CDR1 DFQATT and CDR2 SNEGSKA (reference sequence). The germline V and J ends were trimmed by 8 bases and 8 bases, with 9 bases remaining between them. This CDR3 region has 9 residues.